This T cell receptor beta chain emerged from a study of T cell repertoires in cytomegalovirus infection. Study overall: Recently described HLA-C-restricted plus well-studied HLA-B-restricted CMV epitopes were used. CMV infection plus the matching HLA type was flagged by public TCR beta signatures.

As concerns this clonotype: Its antigen is unknown.

TCRdb re-called the reads through MiXCR, storing one row per CDR3 protein. The sample consists of roughly 990,000 distinct CDR3 sequences, roughly 30% of them appearing once. The sample consisted of cultured CD8+ T cells from PBMCs, taken from culture after CMV antigen stimulation. This TCR came from a human donor in good health (CMV status not recorded). Some clones in this sample may be carry-over from other donors' samples.

The CDR3 bases are TGTGCCAGCAGTCCCGACAGGGGGCTAGAGACCCAGTACTTC. The encoded protein is CASSPDRGLETQYF. The genes are TRBV12-3 or TRBV12-4 and TRBJ2-5, with 10 bases lining up with TRBD1. The CDR3 length is 14 residues. With V trimmed by 5 bases and J by 4 bases, 4 bases remained unmatched.